The 18 T cell receptor beta chains below come from one sample, sequenced in a study of cytomegalovirus exposure and HLA in healthy donors. The PCR contained 60 Vbeta and 13 Jbeta primers. Libraries were prepared by immunoSEQ multiplex PCR; TCRdb keeps only in-frame clonotypes and omits some of them. Of about 120,000 clones detected, less than 80% appear once; the ten largest clones hold roughly 12%. The specimen was PBMCs. Receptor source: a woman between 50 and 59 years old in good health and CMV-seropositive.

CDR3 sequence (DNA): TGTGCCAGCAGATCCGGACTTCCTGGGGCCAACGTCCTGACTTTC. It translates to CASRSGLPGANVLTF. The chain joins TRBV13 to TRBJ2-6; a possible D gene is TRBD2 (5 bases). Germline V gene lookup returns CDR1 PRHDT and CDR2 FYEKMQ (reference sequence). CDR3 length equals 15 residues. With 6 bases removed from V and 2 bases from J, the gap between germline ends came to 11 bases.

The chain links TRBV4-3 to TRBJ2-5, with D unresolved. V was shortened by 0 bases and J by 7 bases, with 6 bases between the two germline ends. There are 12 residues in the CDR3. Germline V gene lookup returns CDR1 LGHNA and CDR2 YSLEER. The CDR3 loop is CASSQDRRTQYF. CDR3 nucleotides: TGCGCCAGCAGCCAAGATCGGAGGACCCAGTACTTC.

The gene calls are TRBV4-3 and TRBJ2-2, with a tentative D call TRBD2 (5 bases). Germline-derived CDR1 and CDR2 are LGHNA and YSLEER. With 0 bases removed from V and 4 bases from J, the gap between germline ends came to 6 bases. The CDR3 covers 14 residues. The CDR3 here is CASSQELATGELFF. CDR3 nucleotides: TGCGCCAGCAGCCAAGAGCTAGCCACCGGGGAGCTGTTTTTT.

The rearrangement uses TRBV19 and TRBJ2-1; the D gene is possibly TRBD1 (6 bases). The V and J ends lost 8 bases and 5 bases respectively, with 13 bases between them. The CDR3 is 13 residues long. Per germline, CDR1 LNHDA and CDR2 SQIVND (reference sequence). CDR3 nucleotide sequence: TGTGCCAGTGGAAGACAGGATAACAATGAGCAGTTCTTC. Translating gives CASGRQDNNEQFF.

The chain couples TRBV27 to TRBJ2-7; a weak D match, TRBD2 (6 bases). The CDR3 has 14 amino acids. Germline-derived CDR1 and CDR2 are MNHEY and SMNVEV (reference sequence). V lost 1 base and J 3 bases, leaving 10 bases between the germline ends. In DNA form, the CDR3 reads TGTGCCAGCAGTTTATTCGTCGGGGGCTACGAGCAGTACTTC. This encodes CASSLFVGGYEQYF.

V gene TRBV7-2 combines with J gene TRBJ2-7; the D is unclear. Germline V CDR1 and CDR2: SGHTA, FQGNSA. The ends were cut back, 5 bases at V and 7 bases at J, with 12 bases in the middle. CDR3 size: 12 residues. The CDR3 here is CASSPFSREQYF. The CDR3 DNA sequence: TGTGCCAGCAGCCCCTTTTCTCGGGAGCAGTACTTC.

The gene calls are TRBV5-5 and TRBJ2-3; TRBD1 aligns across 9 bases. The germline V gene has CDR1 SGHKS and CDR2 YYEKEE (reference sequence). V lost 3 bases, J lost 3 bases, and 8 bases stayed unmatched. The CDR3 runs 16 residues. Written as DNA, the CDR3 is TGTGCCAGCAGCTCCCGGGTGGACAGGGGTACAGATACGCAGTATTTT. Translating gives CASSSRVDRGTDTQYF.

The genes are TRBV4-2 and TRBJ1-5; possible D gene TRBD1, 6 bases. Between the trimmed V and J ends, which lost 0 bases and 7 bases, there was a span of 19 bases. CDR1 LGHNA and CDR2 YNFKEQ come from the germline V gene. CDR3 length: 17 amino acids. CDR3 residues: CASSQDLGYRVNQPQHF. Written as DNA, the CDR3 is TGTGCCAGCAGCCAAGATCTTGGGTACAGGGTAAACCAGCCCCAGCATTTT.

Written as DNA, the CDR3 is TGTGCCAGCAGCTTGGTTTCACAGCCGAACACTGAAGCTTTCTTT. Protein sequence: CASSLVSQPNTEAFF. The rearrangement links TRBV5-6 to TRBJ1-1; D uncertain. The CDR3 contains 15 residues. The V and J ends lost 0 bases and 1 base respectively, with 10 bases between them. Germline V gene lookup returns CDR1 SGHDT and CDR2 YYEEEE.

This clone was observed a few times. One end of the junction does not line up with germline, which may come from a read error. The J gene is TRBJ1-1, the V gene TRBV30; no firm D call. Germline lookup yields CDR1 GTSNPN and CDR2 SVGIG (reference sequence). CDR3 size: 12 residues. CDR3 protein: CAWSSGMRAAFF. The CDR3 DNA sequence: TGCGCCTGGAGTTCTGGGATGAGGGCAGCTTTCTTT.

The gene calls are TRBV6-6 and TRBJ2-7; possibly TRBD2 for D (6 bases). Germline CDR1 MNHNY, CDR2 SVGAGI (reference sequence). V gave up 8 bases and J gave up 2 bases, with 13 bases separating them. There are 13 residues in the CDR3. CDR3 protein: CASAAGPTYEQYF. In DNA form, the CDR3 reads TGTGCCAGCGCTGCGGGGCCCACCTACGAGCAGTACTTC.

The chain uses TRBV18 and TRBJ2-3; maybe TRBD1 (6 bases). From germline, CDR1 is KGHSH and CDR2 LQKENI. Trimming left V 6 bases short and J 0 bases short, with 10 bases between. This CDR3 spans 14 amino acids. The CDR3 here is CASSPDSSTDTQYF. The CDR3 DNA reads as TGTGCCAGCTCCCCGGACAGTAGCACAGATACGCAGTATTTT.

The CDR3 spells CASARVVGGSSGELFF. The CDR3 nucleotides are TGTGCTAGTGCCAGGGTCGTCGGCGGGAGTTCTGGGGAGCTGTTTTTT. The rearrangement links TRBV12-5 to TRBJ2-2; 7 bases fit TRBD2. The CDR3 loop spans 16 amino acids. CDR1 and CDR2 from the germline V gene are LGHNT and FRNRAP. With 7 bases clipped from V and 8 bases from J, the junction kept 16 bases outside the gene matches.

The chain uses TRBV7-8 and TRBJ2-2; TRBD2 aligns across 9 bases. CDR3 length: 16 amino acids. V was clipped by 2 bases and J by 7 bases; unmatched bases: 8. Germline V gene sequence: CDR1 SGHVS, CDR2 FQNEAQ. The CDR3 reads CASSLSVAGEVGELFF. In nucleotides, the CDR3 is TGTGCCAGCAGCTTATCCGTAGCGGGAGAGGTCGGGGAGCTGTTTTTT.

The chain joins TRBV5-1 to TRBJ2-5; D is ambiguous. Per the germline V gene, CDR1 is SGHRS and CDR2 is YFSETQ. Between the trimmed V and J ends, which lost 2 bases and 2 bases, there was a span of 16 bases. The CDR3 spans 16 residues. The CDR3 coding sequence is TGCGCCAGCAGCTTACGAAGCGATTATAGTCAAGAGACCCAGTACTTC. This sequence encodes CASSLRSDYSQETQYF.

The chain carries TRBV28 and TRBJ2-7; 7 nucleotides match TRBD1. This CDR3 contains 12 residues. Losses at the gene ends were 6 bases for V and 3 bases for J; bases not matched to a gene: 2. The germline CDR1 and CDR2 sequences are MDHEN and SYDVKM. The CDR3 region has the DNA TGTGCCAGCAGACGGACAGGCTACGAGCAGTACTTC. Residues: CASRRTGYEQYF.

The V gene is TRBV15, the J gene TRBJ1-2, with a possible D match to TRBD1 (6 bases). The CDR3 runs 13 residues. Germline V gene data show CDR1 as LNHNV and CDR2 as YYDKDF (reference sequence). The V and J ends lost 3 bases and 6 bases respectively, with 11 bases between them. CDR3 in DNA: TGTGCCACCAGCAGTTCACAGGGAGATGGCTACACCTTC. Protein sequence: CATSSSQGDGYTF.

This clone was detected only once. The rearrangement links TRBV11-3 to TRBJ2-2, with TRBD1 identical over 7 bases. The CDR3 extends over 16 amino acids. The germline V gene has CDR1 SGHNT and CDR2 YENEEA. With 4 bases clipped from V and 2 bases from J, the junction kept 7 bases outside the gene matches. The DNA of the CDR3 is TGTGCCAGCAGCTCATCCGGGACAGTAAACACCGGGGAGCTGTTTTTT. This codes for CASSSSGTVNTGELFF.